These T cell receptor beta chains were read from a single sample in a study of T cells in Graves' hyperthyroidism and ophthalmopathy. MiXCR, run by TCRdb on the multiplex PCR reads, gives a single entry per CDR3 protein. The sample records some 200,000 distinct CDR3 sequences, about 15% being singletons. The sequencing sample was made of blood. The receptors come from a woman between 45 and 65 years old with Graves' hyperthyroidism. Each CDR3 is given with its conserved first and last residue. Fields, in order: D gene, V gene, clone size, J gene, CDR3 DNA, CDR3 protein. D genes are given only for firm matches. Clone size is shown for a subset of rows, as once, few, many or a class of expanded clone.

TRBD2	TRBV5-6	many	TRBJ2-1	TGTGCCAGCAGCTTGGTGAGGGTTAGCGGGACCCCTTCCTACAATGAGCAGTTCTTC	CASSLVRVSGTPSYNEQFF
NA	TRBV2	many	TRBJ2-1	TGTGCCAGCACCTATGGGTTCCGCGGGAATGAGCAGTTCTTC	CASTYGFRGNEQFF
TRBD2	TRBV6-6	many	TRBJ2-1	TGTGCCAGCAGTTACTCCGAGGGACTAGCGGGAGGCAAGCAGTTCTTC	CASSYSEGLAGGKQFF
NA	TRBV28	many	TRBJ1-2	TGTGCCAGCAGTTTCGCGCCCGAATTCGCAGGCCCCTCTCTACATGGCTACACCTTC	CASSFAPEFAGPSLHGYTF
NA	TRBV5-1	NA	TRBJ2-7	TGCGCCAGCAGCTTGGATTCGACACTCACGAGCTACGAGCAGTACTTC	CASSLDSTLTSYEQYF
NA	TRBV6-2/TRBV6-3	many	TRBJ1-5	TGTGCCAGCAGCCTACAGGGCAATCAGCCCCAGCATTTT	CASSLQGNQPQHF
NA	TRBV3-1	few	TRBJ2-2	TGTGCCAGCGGAAAGTCTGAGTACACCGGGGAGCTGTTTTTT	CASGKSEYTGELFF
TRBD1	TRBV11-3	NA	TRBJ2-7	TGTGCCAGCAGCTCCAGACAGGGAGAGGGTTACGAGCAGTACTTC	CASSSRQGEGYEQYF
NA	TRBV6-1	many	TRBJ1-5	TGTGCCAGCAGTGAACGCAATCAGCCCCAGCATTTT	CASSERNQPQHF
NA	TRBV5-6	few	TRBJ1-3	TGTGCCAGCAGCACGAGGATGACAGACTCTGGAAACACCATATATTTT	CASSTRMTDSGNTIYF
NA	TRBV12-3/TRBV12-4	NA	TRBJ1-3	TGTGCCAGCTTGCGGGGGTCCTCCGCCCGCTCTGGAAACACCATATATTTT	CASLRGSSARSGNTIYF
TRBD1	TRBV30	few	TRBJ1-2	TGTGCCTGGAGTCCCACTACTAAGGGGGCTGGCTACACCTTC	CAWSPTTKGAGYTF
TRBD2	TRBV10-3	many	TRBJ2-7	TGTGCCATCCTAGGAACTAGCGGGAGCGCAAGCTCCTACGAGCAGTACTTC	CAILGTSGSASSYEQYF
TRBD2	TRBV7-8	many	TRBJ2-1	TGTGCCAGCAGCTCAAAAACGCGACTAGCGAAAAACAATGAGCAGTTCTTC	CASSSKTRLAKNNEQFF
NA	TRBV6-5	many	TRBJ2-7	TGTGCCAGCAGTTACTCTGTACAGAGTTACGAGCAGTACTTC	CASSYSVQSYEQYF
NA	TRBV6-5	NA	TRBJ1-6	TGTGCCAGCAGTTACTCTACGACCAGGACTAATTCACCCCTCCACTTT	CASSYSTTRTNSPLHF
TRBD1	TRBV13	NA	TRBJ1-4	TGTGCCAGCAGCTTAGCCCAAGGAGACAGGGGGGAGGAAAAACTGTTTTTT	CASSLAQGDRGEEKLFF
NA	TRBV7-9	many	TRBJ1-2	TGTGCCAGCAGCTTACAGAGGGGGTCAGGGGAATCTAACTATGGCTACACCTTC	CASSLQRGSGESNYGYTF
TRBD1	TRBV2	many	TRBJ1-6	TGTGCCAGCAGTCAAGGCAGGGGGTCTTCACCCCTCCACTTT	CASSQGRGSSPLHF